Sequencing of this T cell receptor beta chain was carried out in a study of shared clonotypes between healthy human individuals. Produced via immunoSEQ multiplex PCR; TCRdb's table is partial and in-frame only. This sample carries some 2 million clones, roughly 95% of them seen once, and the ten largest clones take 0.85% to 1.2%. Naive-designated CD8 cells lacked CD45RO, were positively enriched for CCR7, and omitted terminally differentiated effector memory CD45RA+ cells. Germline CDR1 is MNHEY and CDR2 is SVGAGI. The CDR3 consists of 16 residues. Trimming pared 0 bases from V and 4 bases from J, leaving 15 bases between.

The chain is built from TRBV6-5 and TRBJ1-2; D is unclear. Specimen: naive CD8+ T cells sorted from blood. The sequence came from a young man in good health. CDR3 region: CASSYSTGEKGYGYTF. The CDR3 DNA reads TGTGCCAGCAGTTACTCGACGGGTGAAAAGGGCTATGGCTACACCTTC.